This T cell receptor (beta chain) stems from a study of identical twins. General observations from the study: Memory repertoires showed no such pattern, whereas abundant cord blood beta clonotypes carried fewer insertions.

A word on this clonotype: Its antigen remains unidentified.

One entry per CDR3 protein, called by TCRdb with MiXCR from the 5' RACE reads. The table has around 1.7 million distinct CDR3 sequences, about 32% seen once. V trimming: 6 bases; J trimming: 1 base; junction bases outside the gene matches: 9. The CDR3 sequence is 16 residues long. Germline CDR1 and CDR2: MNHNY and SVGAGI (reference sequence). The sample comprised cord blood. The chain carries TRBV6-6 and TRBJ1-5; 7 positions agree with TRBD1. The sequence was collected from a newborn girl in good health. The CDR3 DNA is TGTGCCAGCAGCAAAATACAGGGGCCCAGCAATCAGCCCCAGCATTTT. This sequence encodes CASSKIQGPSNQPQHF.